The 19 T cell receptor beta chains reported below all come from one sample, sequenced in a study of shared clonotypes between healthy human individuals. Profiled with immunoSEQ multiplex PCR; TCRdb holds only in-frame clones, not every one. The table lists 2 million to 3 million clones, over 85% of them singletons, with over 0.12% in the top ten. The sequenced sample consisted of naive CD4+ T cells sorted from blood. Regarding subset: CD45RA+ positively selected. These receptors came from a man between 18 and 35 years old in good health.

V is TRBV7-9 and J is TRBJ2-2, with TRBD1 matching over 7 bases. The trim removed 5 bases at V and 12 bases at J, leaving 15 bases unmatched. This CDR3 is built from 15 residues. Germline V gene sequence: CDR1 SEHNR, CDR2 FQNEAQ (reference sequence). The CDR3 protein is CASSRLDREGLKLFF. CDR3 bases: TGTGCCAGCAGCCGTCTCGACAGGGAAGGCCTGAAGCTGTTTTTT.

V gene TRBV7-9 combines with J gene TRBJ1-1; maybe TRBD1 (5 bases). Germline values: CDR1 SEHNR, CDR2 FQNEAQ (reference sequence). V lost 0 bases and J lost 5, with 19 bases in between. This CDR3 is 17 amino acids long. CDR3 amino acids: CASSLAAGWDLGTEAFF. CDR3 bases: TGTGCCAGCAGCTTAGCGGCAGGGTGGGACTTGGGGACTGAAGCTTTCTTT.

This clone showed up just once. The rearrangement uses TRBV18 and TRBJ2-7; 7 nucleotides agree with TRBD1. The ends lost 6 bases at V and 3 bases at J; junction bases unmatched: 8. Germline CDR1 KGHSH, CDR2 LQKENI. The CDR3 consists of 14 residues. CDR3 sequence: CASSGSTGNYEQYF. CDR3 nucleotides: TGTGCCAGCTCGGGGTCGACAGGGAACTACGAGCAGTACTTC. The whole variable domain, filled in from reference TRBV18 and TRBJ2-7, reads NAGVMQNPRHLVRRRGQEARLRCSPMKGHSHVYWYRQLPEEGLKFMVYLQKENIIDESGMPKERFSAEFPKEGPSILRIQQVVRGDSAAYFCASSGSTGNYEQYFGPGTRLTVT.

V gene TRBV4-2 combines with J gene TRBJ2-5, with D possibly TRBD1 on 6 matching bases. The J call is in doubt because the DNA end fits TRBJ2-7 better. This CDR3 contains 16 residues. Germline V gene sequence: CDR1 LGHNA, CDR2 YNFKEQ. The CDR3 loop is CASSQDDPGQPYEQYF. The CDR3, as DNA: TGTGCCAGCAGCCAAGACGATCCAGGACAGCCCTACGAGCAGTACTTC.

This chain connects TRBV27 to TRBJ1-2, with 9 nucleotides matching TRBD1. The CDR3 has 17 residues. CDR1 is MNHEY, CDR2 SMNVEV, per germline (reference sequence). Trimming removed 7 bases from V and 3 bases from J; junction bases left unmatched: 15. The CDR3 is CASTLRAGQGYYYGYTF. CDR3 sequence (DNA): TGTGCCAGCACCCTCCGGGCGGGACAGGGCTACTACTATGGCTACACCTTC.

The J gene is TRBJ2-5, the V gene TRBV5-1, with D tentatively TRBD1 (5 bases). This CDR3 has 13 amino acids. V lost 4 bases, J lost 0 bases, and 7 bases lay in between. CDR1 and CDR2 from the germline V gene are SGHRS and YFSETQ. CDR3: CASSGANQETQYF. CDR3 DNA: TGCGCCAGCAGCGGGGCGAACCAAGAGACCCAGTACTTC.

The chain carries TRBV5-6 and TRBJ1-3; D unclear. The CDR3 is 11 residues long. Trimming took off 4 bases at V and 8 bases at J, with 7 bases between the two ends. CDR1 and CDR2 (germline): SGHDT, YYEEEE. This CDR3 is CASSRSDTIYF. The CDR3 DNA reads as TGTGCCAGCAGCCGCAGTGACACCATATATTTT.

CDR3 coding DNA: TGTGCCAGCAGCTTAGAGGGCCCAGGCGGGCTTCCCTACAATGAGCAGTTCTTC. This sequence encodes CASSLEGPGGLPYNEQFF. V usage is TRBV11-2 and J usage is TRBJ2-1; possibly TRBD2 for D (5 bases). The V end lost 0 bases, the J end lost 2 bases, and 17 bases lay between the germline ends. The V gene's germline CDR1 is SGHAT and CDR2 FQNNGV. The CDR3 is 18 residues long.

In this sample, this clone turned up once. The chain links TRBV5-1 to TRBJ1-5, with 11 bases aligning to TRBD1. The CDR3 covers 15 residues. The junction had 8 bases not matched to a gene; V was cut back by 3 bases and J by 9 bases. Germline CDR1 reads SGHRS; CDR2 reads YFSETQ. CDR3 region: CASSYLGQGVGPQHF. Here the CDR3 DNA reads TGCGCCAGCAGCTATCTGGGACAGGGGGTTGGGCCCCAGCATTTT.

The V gene is TRBV29-1, the J gene TRBJ1-1; 9 nucleotides line up with TRBD1. The CDR3 spans 13 residues. V was clipped by 0 bases and J by 5 bases; unmatched bases: 1. Germline V gene sequence: CDR1 SQVTM, CDR2 ANQGSEA. The DNA for the CDR3 is TGCAGCGTTGAAGAGGACAGGGGAACTGAAGCTTTCTTT. This translates into CSVEEDRGTEAFF.

V gene TRBV7-9 combines with J gene TRBJ2-2; D may be TRBD2 (5 bases). The CDR3 runs 17 residues. CDR1 and CDR2 from the germline V gene are SEHNR and FQNEAQ (reference sequence). Trimming took off 3 bases at V and 2 bases at J, with 16 bases between the two ends. CDR3: CASSFESGRRNTGELFF. In nucleotides, the CDR3 is TGTGCCAGCAGCTTCGAAAGCGGCCGACGAAACACCGGGGAGCTGTTTTTT.

The V call is TRBV9, the J call TRBJ2-3, with D uncertain. Germline V gene sequence: CDR1 SGDLS, CDR2 YYNGEE. Trimming stripped 0 bases from V and 0 bases from J, with 14 bases between. The CDR3 runs to 17 residues. CDR3 DNA sequence: TGTGCCAGCAGCGTAGCATTTTCTGGTTCTAGCACAGATACGCAGTATTTT. It is translated as CASSVAFSGSSTDTQYF. The full variable domain, with the rest looked up from reference TRBV9 and TRBJ2-3, is DSGVTQTPKHLITATGQRVTLRCSPRSGDLSVYWYQQSLDQGLQFLIQYYNGEERAKGNILERFSAQQFPDLHSELNLSSLELGDSALYFCASSVAFSGSSTDTQYFGPGTRLTVL.

The chain has TRBV28 and TRBJ1-2, with TRBD1 matching over 10 bases. The CDR3 extends over 16 amino acids. V trimming: 5 bases; J trimming: 4 bases; junction bases outside the gene matches: 10. Germline V CDR1 and CDR2: MDHEN, SYDVKM. CDR3 DNA sequence: TGTGCCAGCAGTCCATGGACAGGGGGGGTACTCTATGGCTACACCTTC. Translated: CASSPWTGGVLYGYTF.

The chain employs TRBV19 and TRBJ1-4; D is unclear. Between the trimmed V and J ends, which lost 4 bases and 0 bases, there was a span of 15 bases. CDR3 length: 17 amino acids. The V gene's germline CDR1 is LNHDA and CDR2 SQIVND (reference sequence). CDR3 sequence reads: CASSRREVGATNEKLFF. CDR3 DNA: TGTGCCAGTAGTAGGAGGGAAGTGGGTGCAACTAATGAAAAACTGTTTTTT. The entire variable domain, with the rest obtained from reference TRBV19 and TRBJ1-4, is as follows: DGGITQSPKYLFRKEGQNVTLSCEQNLNHDAMYWYRQDPGQGLRLIYYSQIVNDFQKGDIAEGYSVSREKKESFPLTVTSAQKNPTAFYLCASSRREVGATNEKLFFGSGTQLSVL.

The chain combines TRBV5-1 with TRBJ2-3; TRBD2 aligns across 9 bases. The germline CDR1 and CDR2 sequences are SGHRS and YFSETQ. The CDR3 has 15 residues. With 4 bases clipped from V and 4 bases from J, the junction kept 7 bases outside the gene matches. The DNA for the CDR3 is TGCGCCAGCAGCCCTGGAGGCGGGAGGGCAGATACGCAGTATTTT. It yields the protein CASSPGGGRADTQYF.

The chain combines TRBV5-6 with TRBJ1-4; 9 bases map to TRBD1. The CDR3 has 17 residues. The V and J ends lost 3 bases and 6 bases, in that order; junction bases with no gene match: 12. Germline CDR1 and CDR2: SGHDT and YYEEEE. CDR3 nucleotides: TGTGCCAGCAGCTCGAGCGCGACCGGGACAGGGTATGAAAAACTGTTTTTT. Its translation: CASSSSATGTGYEKLFF.

The rearrangement joins TRBV2 to TRBJ2-1; 11 bases align to TRBD2. The germline V gene encodes CDR1 SNHLY and CDR2 FYNNEI. This CDR3 comprises 14 residues. V lost 8 bases to trimming and J lost 6 bases; unmatched junction nucleotides: 6. CDR3 region: CASGGLAGGNEQFF. The CDR3 DNA sequence: TGTGCCAGCGGAGGACTAGCGGGCGGCAATGAGCAGTTCTTC.

The chain uses TRBV12-5 and TRBJ2-7, with 7 bases identical to TRBD1. Germline lookup yields CDR1 LGHNT and CDR2 FRNRAP. CDR3 length equals 21 residues. J gave up 0 bases and V 0 bases, and 20 bases lay outside the gene matches. CDR3 protein: CASGLVLGASGQLINSYEQYF. As DNA, the CDR3 is TGTGCTAGTGGTTTGGTACTTGGAGCTTCGGGACAGCTGATAAACTCCTACGAGCAGTACTTC.

The chain uses TRBV6-1 and TRBJ2-5; maybe TRBD1 (5 bases). CDR1 is MNHNS and CDR2 is SASEGT in the germline V gene. The CDR3 sequence is 14 residues long. Trimming took 6 bases from V and 2 from J, leaving 13 bases between them. The CDR3 reads CASRYPDIQETQYF. DNA of the CDR3: TGTGCCAGCAGATACCCGGACATTCAAGAGACCCAGTACTTC.